One and the same sample provided the 5 T cell receptor beta chains below, sequenced in a study of CD8 T cells in Susac syndrome. With random hexamers, roughly 0.45 to 1 ug RNA was reverse transcribed. TCRdb redid the calling of the immunoSEQ multiplex PCR reads with MiXCR, one entry per CDR3 protein. The sample has around 200,000 distinct CDR3 sequences, 95% seen once. The sample consisted of CD4+ T cells from PBMCs. These receptors all come from a human donor with multiple sclerosis.

CDR3 sequence reads: CASSYPGTTEDTQYF. Written as DNA, the CDR3 is TGTGCCAGCAGCTACCCCGGGACTACTGAAGATACGCAGTATTTT. This rearrangement joins TRBV3-1 to TRBJ2-3, with TRBD2 matching 7 bases. The V gene end was trimmed by 5 bases and the J gene end by 5 bases; junction bases not matched to a gene: 10. The CDR3 has 15 residues. The germline V gene encodes CDR1 LGHDT and CDR2 YNNKEL (reference sequence).

This clonotype was counted once. This chain uses TRBV20-1 with TRBJ1-5; D is unclear. Germline V lookup: CDR1 DFQATT, CDR2 SNEGSKA (reference sequence). The length of the CDR3 is 14 residues. V was shortened by 3 bases and J by 1 base, with 10 bases between the two germline ends. The CDR3 sequence is CSASGGLSNQPQHF. The CDR3 coding sequence is TGCAGTGCTAGTGGAGGGTTGAGCAATCAGCCCCAGCATTTT.

The J gene is TRBJ1-6, the V gene TRBV29-1; no clear D gene. V lost 4 bases to trimming and J lost 7 bases, with 11 bases between them. Germline V gene lookup returns CDR1 SQVTM and CDR2 ANQGSEA. The CDR3 runs to 13 residues. Written as DNA, the CDR3 is TGCAGCGTTGGGACCGGAAGCAATTCACCCCTCCACTTT. It specifies CSVGTGSNSPLHF.

The V call is TRBV14, the J call TRBJ1-6; no definite D call. Trimming removed 4 bases from V and 9 bases from J, with 16 bases in between. Looked up from germline, CDR1 is SGHDN and CDR2 is FVKESK. This CDR3 has 15 amino acids. The CDR3 protein is CASSRLTVFSSPLHF. The CDR3 DNA is TGTGCCAGCAGCCGACTCACAGTATTCAGTTCACCCCTCCACTTT.

The chain uses TRBV3-1 and TRBJ2-5; perhaps D is TRBD1 or TRBD2 (6 bases each). V lost 4 bases, J lost 5 bases, and 17 bases lay in between. The CDR3 extends over 15 amino acids. Germline CDR1 reads LGHDT; CDR2 reads YNNKEL (reference sequence). The CDR3 protein is CASSLAWGAEETQYF. The CDR3 DNA reads TGTGCCAGCAGCCTTGCTTGGGGGGCCGAGGAGACCCAGTACTTC.